This T cell receptor (beta chain) comes out of a study of T cell repertoires in breast cancer. Study as a whole: Tumors, lymph nodes and blood came from breast cancer patients, plus healthy blood.

Study observations and caveats: TRBV7 predominance in shared TCRs may reflect tumor recognition or mispriming. TCR overlap with tumor was roughly 8% in involved nodes and around 2% in tumor-free nodes. Seven or more patient tumors shared more than 15 TCR pairs rarely seen in control blood.

A second nested PCR with blocking oligonucleotides suppressed unpaired genes. TCRdb analysed the emulsion pairing reads with MiXCR anew, one entry per CDR3 protein. The sample lists roughly 38,000 distinct CDR3 sequences, 45% occurring once. Notes on this clonotype: What it binds is not known.

The expanded emulsion RT-PCR method captured paired alpha and beta chains from CD8+ T cells. The length of the CDR3 is 15 residues. After removal of 4 bases from V and 5 bases from J, the junction contained 10 bases not matched to a gene. The germline V gene encodes CDR1 MGHRA and CDR2 YSYEKL. Sequencing input: CD8+ T cells. The sequence was obtained from a pool of human donors with breast cancer or a healthy control (not recorded which). The rearrangement uses TRBV4-1 and TRBJ1-2; 7 bases align to TRBD1. The CDR3 region is CASSLAGDSMYGYTF. The CDR3 bases are TGCGCCAGCAGCCTCGCCGGGGACAGCATGTATGGCTACACCTTC.